The rows below give T cell receptor beta chains drawn from one sample of a study of cytotoxic CD8 clonotypes in ibrutinib-treated CLL. Only in-frame clones appear in the TCRdb table, and some are missing; sequencing was by immunoSEQ multiplex PCR. The profile shows roughly 150,000 clones, about 70% of them singletons. This sample comprised PBMCs, obtained after 24 months of ibrutinib treatment. The origin of the receptors is a human donor with chronic lymphocytic leukemia. CDR3s include the opening cysteine and the closing phenylalanine or tryptophan. D genes are given only for firm matches. Size is stated for part of the rows, as once, few or many counts, or as a class when the clone is expanded.

>.|.|TRBJ1-4|TRBV4-3
TGCGCCAGCAGCCACCCGGTTGGGGAAAAACTGTTTTTT
CASSHPVGEKLFF
>TRBD1|.|TRBJ1-4|TRBV18
TGTGCCAGCTCACCCCCGGGACAGGGGGATGAAAAACTGTTTTTT
CASSPPGQGDEKLFF
>.|.|TRBJ1-6|TRBV18
TGTGCCAGCTCACCAGCGGGGTCCTATAATTCACCCCTCCACTTT
CASSPAGSYNSPLHF
>.|.|TRBJ1-2|TRBV7-9
TGTGCCAGCAGCCGGGGACCGAGCTATGGCTACACCTTC
CASSRGPSYGYTF
>.|few|TRBJ1-6|TRBV5-4
TGTGCCAGCAGCTCAGGGACGGAAAGCAAGAATTCACCCCTCCACTTT
CASSSGTESKNSPLHF
>TRBD2|.|TRBJ2-1|TRBV9
TGTGCCAGCAGCCCTAGCGGGAGCTCCTACAATGAGCAGTTCTTC
CASSPSGSSYNEQFF
>.|.|TRBJ2-5|TRBV2
TGTGCCAGCAGACCGCTGGGGGAGACCCAGTACTTC
CASRPLGETQYF
>TRBD1|.|TRBJ1-2|TRBV18
TGTGCCAGCTCACCAGACAGGGCTGTCTATGGCTACACCTTC
CASSPDRAVYGYTF
>.|.|TRBJ2-7|TRBV7-2
TGTGCCAGCAGCTTTGGGGTTCTCGTAACCTACGAGCAGTACTTC
CASSFGVLVTYEQYF
>TRBD2|.|TRBJ2-1|TRBV28
TGTGCCAGCAGTTCGGGACTAGCGGGAGGCAATGAGCAGTTCTTC
CASSSGLAGGNEQFF
>.|.|TRBJ1-4|TRBV6-6
TGTGCCAGCAGTTACGGGGGTGCTAATGAAAAACTGTTTTTT
CASSYGGANEKLFF
>.|.|TRBJ2-2|TRBV19
TGTGCCAGTAGCCCCAGCGGCGGGGGGGAGCTGTTTTTT
CASSPSGGGELFF
>.|few|TRBJ2-5|TRBV7-8
TGTGCCAGCAGCCCCAGGGAGGGGGCGCGGGAGACCCAGTACTTC
CASSPREGARETQYF
>TRBD2|.|TRBJ2-5|TRBV7-2
TGTGCCAGCAGCTTAGGACTAGCGGAAGAGACCCAGTACTTC
CASSLGLAEETQYF
>.|.|TRBJ2-7|TRBV27
TGTGCCAGCAGTTTACAGGGTTCCTACGAGCAGTACTTC
CASSLQGSYEQYF
>.|many|TRBJ2-7|TRBV13
TGTGCCAGCAGCGAGCGGGCGGGTAGCTCCTACGAGCAGTACTTC
CASSERAGSSYEQYF
>.|.|TRBJ1-2|TRBV10-3
TGTGCCATCACGGTGGGGGCGAGCTATGGCTACACCTTC
CAITVGASYGYTF
>TRBD2|once|TRBJ2-7|TRBV5-6
TGTGCCAGCAGCTTGGCTAGCGGGAGCTCCTACGAGCAGTACTTC
CASSLASGSSYEQYF